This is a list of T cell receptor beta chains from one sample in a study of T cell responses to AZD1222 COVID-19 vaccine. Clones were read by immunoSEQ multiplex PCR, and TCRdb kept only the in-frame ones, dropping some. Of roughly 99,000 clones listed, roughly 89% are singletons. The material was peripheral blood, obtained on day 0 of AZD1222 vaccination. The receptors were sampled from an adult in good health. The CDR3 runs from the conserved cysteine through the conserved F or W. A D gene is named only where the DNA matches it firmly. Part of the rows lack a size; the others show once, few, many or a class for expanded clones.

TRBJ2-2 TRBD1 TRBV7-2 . CASSLSGGRAGELFF TGTGCCAGCAGCTTATCAGGGGGCCGGGCCGGGGAGCTGTTTTTT
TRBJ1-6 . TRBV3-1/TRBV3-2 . CASSQTLDDNSPLHF TGTGCCAGCAGCCAAACCCTGGACGATAATTCACCCCTCCACTTT
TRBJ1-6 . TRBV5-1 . CASSLNQGNNSPLHF TGCGCCAGCAGCTTAAACCAGGGGAACAATTCACCCCTCCACTTT
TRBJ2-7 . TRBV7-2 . CASSLRTGLSYEQYF TGTGCCAGCAGCTTAAGGACGGGGCTCTCCTACGAGCAGTACTTC
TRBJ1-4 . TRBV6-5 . CASSPVVATNEKLFF TGTGCCAGCAGTCCTGTGGTTGCAACTAATGAAAAACTGTTTTTT
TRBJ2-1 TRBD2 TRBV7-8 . CASSLEGPGAGGLNNEQFF TGTGCCAGCAGCTTAGAAGGCCCAGGAGCGGGGGGGCTCAACAATGAGCAGTTCTTC
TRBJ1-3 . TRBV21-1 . CASSKLRGGNTIYF TGTGCCAGCAGCAAATTAAGGGGGGGAAACACCATATATTTT
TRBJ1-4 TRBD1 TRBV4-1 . CASSTSSTGTGEGEKLFF TGCGCCAGCAGCACCTCCTCAACCGGGACAGGGGAGGGTGAAAAACTGTTTTTT
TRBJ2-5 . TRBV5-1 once CASSLMSPQETQYF TGCGCCAGCAGCTTGATGTCCCCCCAAGAGACCCAGTACTTC
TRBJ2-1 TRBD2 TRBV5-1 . CASSLSLAAYNEQFF TGCGCCAGCAGCTTGTCCCTAGCGGCATACAATGAGCAGTTCTTC
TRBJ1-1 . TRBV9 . CASSVDGWLRREAFF TGTGCCAGCAGCGTAGACGGATGGCTCCGTCGGGAAGCTTTCTTT
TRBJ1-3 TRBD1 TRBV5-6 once CASSWGTGGTGNTIYF TGTGCCAGCAGCTGGGGGACAGGGGGAACTGGAAACACCATATATTTT
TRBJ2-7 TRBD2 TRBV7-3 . CASSPKGGGYEQYF TGTGCCAGCAGCCCCAAGGGCGGGGGATACGAGCAGTACTTC
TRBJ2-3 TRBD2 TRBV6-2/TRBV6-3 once CASSYSGGLQRTDTQYF TGTGCCAGCAGTTACAGCGGGGGACTACAACGAACAGATACGCAGTATTTT
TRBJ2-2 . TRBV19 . CASSILGGEAGELFF TGTGCCAGTAGTATTCTAGGAGGGGAGGCCGGGGAGCTGTTTTTT
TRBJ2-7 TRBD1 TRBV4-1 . CASSQERDRYYEQYF TGCGCCAGCAGCCAAGAGCGGGACAGGTACTACGAGCAGTACTTC
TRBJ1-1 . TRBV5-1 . CASSNHGGAEAFF TGCGCCAGCAGCAATCACGGGGGCGCTGAAGCTTTCTTT
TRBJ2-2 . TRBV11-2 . CASSLGVNTGELFF TGTGCCAGCAGCTTAGGCGTAAACACCGGGGAGCTGTTTTTT
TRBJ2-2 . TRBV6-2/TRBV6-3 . CASSYSGGQTGELFF TGTGCCAGCAGTTACTCTGGGGGACAAACCGGGGAGCTGTTTTTT
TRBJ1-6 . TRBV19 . CASSQVGGAGNSPLHF TGTGCCAGTAGTCAGGTTGGGGGGGCCGGGAATTCACCCCTCCACTTT
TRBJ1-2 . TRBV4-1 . CASSQDRSYGYTF TGCGCCAGCAGCCAAGACAGGTCCTATGGCTACACCTTC
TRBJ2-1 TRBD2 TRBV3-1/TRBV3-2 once CASSQDRQMGGSNEQFF TGTGCCAGCAGCCAAGACAGACAGATGGGGGGGTCCAATGAGCAGTTCTTC
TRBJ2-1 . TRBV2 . CASRYNEQFF TGTGCCAGCAGGTACAATGAGCAGTTCTTC
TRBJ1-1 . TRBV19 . CASSIWGLNTEAFF TGTGCCAGTAGTATCTGGGGGCTGAACACTGAAGCTTTCTTT
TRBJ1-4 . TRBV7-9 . CASSSQGWNEKLFF TGTGCCAGCAGCTCACAGGGATGGAATGAAAAACTGTTTTTT
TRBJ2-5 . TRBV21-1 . CASSTRGGPETQYF TGTGCCAGCAGCACCCGGGGTGGGCCGGAGACCCAGTACTTC
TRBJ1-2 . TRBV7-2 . CASSLAGALTSYGYTF TGTGCCAGCAGCTTAGCAGGGGCGCTTACCTCATATGGCTACACCTTC
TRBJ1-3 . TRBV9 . CASSVATVGNTIYF TGTGCCAGCAGCGTAGCGACGGTCGGAAACACCATATATTTT
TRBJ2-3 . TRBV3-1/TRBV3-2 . CASSKGDLRLSTDTQYF TGTGCCAGCAGCAAAGGAGACCTGCGTCTTAGCACAGATACGCAGTATTTT
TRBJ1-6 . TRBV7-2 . CASSLALDWSPLHF TGTGCCAGCAGCTTAGCGCTAGACTGGTCACCCCTCCACTTT
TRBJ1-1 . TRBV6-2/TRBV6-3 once CASSYTVNTEAFF TGTGCCAGCAGTTATACAGTGAACACTGAAGCTTTCTTT
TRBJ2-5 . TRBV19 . CASSITGIAETQYF TGTGCCAGTAGTATCACAGGGATCGCGGAGACCCAGTACTTC
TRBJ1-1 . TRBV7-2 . CASRPNQRGVEAFF TGTGCCAGCAGGCCCAATCAACGGGGCGTTGAAGCTTTCTTT
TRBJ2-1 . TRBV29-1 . CSVEELRNEQFF TGCAGCGTTGAGGAGCTTCGCAATGAGCAGTTCTTC
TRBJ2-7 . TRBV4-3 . CASSQGRGRREQYF TGCGCCAGCAGCCAAGGCCGGGGGCGGAGGGAGCAGTACTTC
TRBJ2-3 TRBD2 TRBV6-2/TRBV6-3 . CASSAHSGGGTDTQYF TGTGCCAGCAGTGCCCATAGCGGGGGTGGAACAGATACGCAGTATTTT
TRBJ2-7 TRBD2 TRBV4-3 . CASSQVVGGGYEQYF TGCGCCAGCAGCCAAGTCGTGGGCGGGGGATACGAGCAGTACTTC
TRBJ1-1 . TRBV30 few CAWSRWGGKNTEAFF TGTGCCTGGAGTCGATGGGGCGGCAAGAACACTGAAGCTTTCTTT
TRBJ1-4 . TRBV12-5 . CASGLVGRSGEKLFF TGTGCTAGTGGTTTGGTCGGGCGTTCGGGTGAAAAACTGTTTTTT
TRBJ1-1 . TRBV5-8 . CASSLGGVMNTEAFF TGTGCCAGCAGCTTGGGAGGAGTAATGAACACTGAAGCTTTCTTT
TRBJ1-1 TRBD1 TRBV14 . CASSLTTGQANTEAFF TGTGCCAGCAGCCTTACGACAGGACAGGCTAACACTGAAGCTTTCTTT
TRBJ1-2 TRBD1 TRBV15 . CATSRDSVWGTGALFYGYTF TGTGCCACCAGCAGAGATTCAGTTTGGGGGACAGGGGCCCTATTCTATGGCTACACCTTC
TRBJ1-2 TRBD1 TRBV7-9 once CASSLGQGLGYGYTF TGTGCCAGCAGCTTAGGACAGGGACTGGGCTATGGCTACACCTTC
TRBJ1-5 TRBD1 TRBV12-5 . CASGLVTQGAPLFNQPQHF TGTGCTAGTGGTTTGGTTACACAGGGGGCACCCCTCTTTAATCAGCCCCAGCATTTT
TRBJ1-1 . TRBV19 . CASGEGLNTEAFF TGTGCCAGTGGGGAGGGGCTAAACACTGAAGCTTTCTTT
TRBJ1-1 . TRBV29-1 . CSVQGGQTEAFF TGCAGCGTCCAAGGGGGACAAACTGAAGCTTTCTTT
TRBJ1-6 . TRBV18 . CASSPKSDNSPLHF TGTGCCAGCTCACCAAAGAGCGATAATTCACCCCTCCACTTT
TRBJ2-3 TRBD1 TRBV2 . CASDRGLTDTQYF TGTGCCAGCGACAGGGGGTTAACAGATACGCAGTATTTT
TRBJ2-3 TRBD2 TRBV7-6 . CASSVGWDYLTPTDTQYF TGTGCCAGCAGCGTGGGGTGGGACTACCTAACTCCCACAGATACGCAGTATTTT
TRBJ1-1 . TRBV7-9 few CASSLEKGVEAFF TGTGCCAGCAGCTTAGAAAAAGGGGTTGAAGCTTTCTTT
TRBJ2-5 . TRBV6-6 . CASSPRHQETQYF TGTGCCAGCAGTCCCCGACATCAGGAGACCCAGTACTTC